Below, 22 T cell receptor beta chains from the same sample are listed, as sequenced in a study of blood T cell repertoires in COVID-19 (dated by TCRdb to about 2020). Libraries were prepared through the immunoSEQ multiplex PCR assay. TCRdb's version of the immuneACCESS table is confined to in-frame rearrangements and falls short of the full clone set. An unresolved V gene accounts for under half of the shortfall where checked; the remainder is of unknown origin. The sample yields 330,000 or so clones; about nine tenths were counted once. The ten largest clones take up roughly 9.9% of the sample. The sample taken for sequencing was peripheral blood. The receptor set was obtained from a man younger than 45 with COVID-19, enrolled during active disease.

The V call is TRBV3-1 (or the pseudogene TRBV3-2), the J call TRBJ1-4; D perhaps matches TRBD1 (6 bases). Trimming removed 2 bases from V and 0 bases from J, with 10 bases in between. Germline V gene sequence: CDR1 LGHDT, CDR2 YNNKEL (reference sequence). The length of the CDR3 is 16 residues. CDR3 sequence: CASSQHRVATNEKLFF. The DNA of the CDR3 is TGTGCCAGCAGCCAACACAGGGTGGCAACTAATGAAAAACTGTTTTTT.

This sequence joins TRBV4-2 and TRBJ1-2; D remains unclear. Germline V lookup: CDR1 LGHNA, CDR2 YNFKEQ. This CDR3 is 13 amino acids long. V was clipped by 1 base and J by 2 bases, with 5 bases between them. CDR3 sequence: CASSQGGNYGYTF. As DNA, the CDR3 is TGTGCCAGCAGCCAAGGAGGGAACTATGGCTACACCTTC.

V gene TRBV5-4 combines with J gene TRBJ2-5, with a possible D match to TRBD2 (6 bases). The CDR3 loop spans 13 amino acids. Germline V CDR1 and CDR2: SGHNT, YYREEE (reference sequence). Trimming removed 0 bases at V and 3 bases at J, with 6 bases between. The DNA for the CDR3 is TGTGCCAGCAGCTTGGTAGCGGAAGAGACCCAGTACTTC. Translating it yields CASSLVAEETQYF.

The chain recombines TRBV7-9 with TRBJ2-1, with 8 bases fitting TRBD1. Germline V gene sequence: CDR1 SEHNR, CDR2 FQNEAQ (reference sequence). Trimming took 5 bases from V and 4 from J; bases not matched to a gene: 10. This CDR3 comprises 16 residues. The CDR3 region is CASSRGTGLRYNEQFF. The DNA for the CDR3 is TGTGCCAGCAGCCGCGGGACAGGCCTCCGTTACAATGAGCAGTTCTTC.

V usage is TRBV5-4 and J usage is TRBJ2-3; 7 bases map to TRBD2. After removal of 7 bases from V and 0 bases from J, the junction contained 5 bases not matched to a gene. The CDR3 runs to 14 residues. In germline, CDR1 is SGHNT, CDR2 YYREEE (reference sequence). The CDR3 loop reads CASSSGTSTDTQYF. Here the CDR3 DNA reads TGTGCCAGCTCAAGCGGGACTAGCACAGATACGCAGTATTTT.

The V and J genes are TRBV28 and TRBJ2-2; 7 bases agree with TRBD2. The V and J ends lost 2 bases and 5 bases, in that order; junction bases with no gene match: 11. The CDR3 extends over 17 amino acids. CDR1 and CDR2 from the germline V gene are MDHEN and SYDVKM. The CDR3 region is CASSLPPGERGTGELFF. The CDR3, as DNA: TGTGCCAGCAGTTTACCTCCCGGGGAGCGGGGAACCGGGGAGCTGTTTTTT.

To note about this clone: The junction differs from germline at one of its ends, possibly a read error. V usage is TRBV11-3 and J usage is TRBJ2-1; 8 nucleotides align to TRBD2. CDR3 length: 15 residues. The germline V gene encodes CDR1 SGHNT and CDR2 YENEEA. The CDR3, as DNA: TGCGCCAGCAGCTTAGAAACTAGCGGCATACTTGAGCAGTTCTTC. Its protein product is CASSLETSGILEQFF.

The chain combines TRBV10-3 with TRBJ2-7; 11 positions match TRBD2. The CDR3 contains 13 residues. V lost 10 bases, J lost 5 bases, and 7 bases stayed unmatched. Germline V gene lookup returns CDR1 ENHRY and CDR2 SYGVKD. CDR3 region: CATQLAGADEQYF. The DNA of the CDR3 is TGTGCCACCCAACTAGCGGGGGCTGACGAGCAGTACTTC.

V and J are TRBV9 and TRBJ2-1; 8 bases are shared with TRBD2. Germline loops: CDR1 SGDLS, CDR2 YYNGEE. The CDR3 runs to 15 residues. V dropped 0 bases and J dropped 8; count of bases not matched to a gene: 7. The CDR3 spells CASSVAVSGIDEQFF. CDR3 bases: TGTGCCAGCAGCGTAGCGGTTAGCGGGATAGATGAGCAGTTCTTC.

This clone was observed once. A read error may produce the germline difference seen at one junction end. V is TRBV2 and J is TRBJ2-4; the D gene is possibly TRBD2 (6 bases). CDR3 length equals 13 residues. CDR1 and CDR2 (germline): SNHLY, FYNNEI. The CDR3 DNA reads as TGTGCCAGCAGGAAAAATAGGGACTTCCCCGGCCCTTTC. This sequence encodes CASRKNRDFPGPF.

The chain has TRBV7-3 and TRBJ1-5; weak D call: TRBD1 (6 bases). Germline CDR1 and CDR2: SGHTA and FQGTGA. V lost 2 bases and J 3 bases, leaving 20 bases between the germline ends. The CDR3 contains 18 residues. The CDR3 here is CASSLQAQGHGTNQPQHF. The CDR3 DNA follows: TGTGCCAGCAGCTTACAAGCCCAGGGACACGGAACCAATCAGCCCCAGCATTTT.

The chain joins TRBV28 to TRBJ1-4, with a weak D call TRBD1 (5 bases). Germline assignment: CDR1 MDHEN and CDR2 SYDVKM. The V end lost 6 bases, the J end lost 8 bases, and 13 bases lay between the germline ends. The CDR3 contains 13 residues. The CDR3 reads CASRAGIEEKLFF. CDR3 DNA sequence: TGTGCCAGCAGGGCAGGGATTGAAGAAAAACTGTTTTTT.

This chain connects TRBV28 to TRBJ1-5; 7 bases match TRBD1. J gave up 7 bases and V 2 bases, and 14 bases lay outside the gene matches. The CDR3 runs to 17 residues. Germline lookup yields CDR1 MDHEN and CDR2 SYDVKM. In nucleotides, the CDR3 is TGTGCCAGCAGTTTAAGAGAGGTAGGAGGGGGCAGCCAGCCCCAGCATTTT. Its translation is CASSLREVGGGSQPQHF.

This clone was observed a few times. The rearrangement joins TRBV7-9 to TRBJ2-1; 8 nucleotides match TRBD2. The trim removed 5 bases at V and 6 bases at J, leaving 12 bases unmatched. CDR3 size: 16 residues. Per the germline V gene, CDR1 is SEHNR and CDR2 is FQNEAQ (reference sequence). The DNA of the CDR3 is TGTGCCAGCAGCCGACTAAGCGGGAGTATAACCAATGAGCAGTTCTTC. Translated, it gives CASSRLSGSITNEQFF.

V gene TRBV4-3 combines with J gene TRBJ2-2; 9 bases match TRBD1. The CDR3 totals 16 residues. CDR1 and CDR2 from the germline V gene are LGHNA and YSLEER. V shed 2 bases, J shed 3 bases, and the junction held 4 bases outside the gene matches. As DNA, the CDR3 is TGCGCCAGCAGCCAACCCGGGACAGGGCACACCGGGGAGCTGTTTTTT. It is translated as CASSQPGTGHTGELFF.

The chain couples TRBV13 to TRBJ1-4, with 8 bases lining up with TRBD1. CDR3 length equals 12 residues. With 4 bases clipped from V and 11 bases from J, the junction kept 3 bases outside the gene matches. CDR1 and CDR2 from the germline V gene are PRHDT and FYEKMQ (reference sequence). This CDR3 reads CASSWNRGKLFF. CDR3 nucleotide sequence: TGTGCCAGCAGCTGGAACAGGGGGAAACTGTTTTTT.

The CDR3 DNA follows: TGCAGCGTTGGCTGGGTTGGGGACTTTAGCGCCTACCAATACAATGAGCAGTTCTTC. Its protein is CSVGWVGDFSAYQYNEQFF. The genes are TRBV29-1 and TRBJ2-1; a possible D gene is TRBD2 (6 bases). There are 19 residues in the CDR3. V shed 4 bases and J shed 4 bases, with 29 bases lying between them. The germline CDR1 and CDR2 sequences are SQVTM and ANQGSEA.

The sample holds a few counts of this clone. This chain uses TRBV7-8 with TRBJ1-5; D gene unclear. The CDR3 totals 16 residues. CDR1 is SGHVS, CDR2 FQNEAQ, per germline. The V end lost 1 base, the J end lost 0 bases, and 10 bases lay between the germline ends. CDR3 region: CASSLDRSRSNQPQHF. In nucleotides, the CDR3 is TGTGCCAGCAGCTTAGACCGGTCACGTAGCAATCAGCCCCAGCATTTT.

This chain uses TRBV30 with TRBJ2-3; maybe TRBD2 (6 bases). From germline, CDR1 is GTSNPN and CDR2 SVGIG (reference sequence). V was pared by 2 bases and J by 6 bases, with 12 bases between. This CDR3 spans 13 amino acids. The CDR3 bases are TGTGCCTGGAGTTCATTAGCGGCGGATACGCAGTATTTT. It translates to CAWSSLAADTQYF.

The chain has TRBV19 and TRBJ1-6, with TRBD1 identical over 7 bases. This CDR3 is built from 17 residues. V was clipped by 9 bases and J by 7 bases; unmatched bases: 18. Looked up from germline, CDR1 is LNHDA and CDR2 is SQIVND (reference sequence). As DNA, the CDR3 is TGTGCCAGCCGAACATACTTAAGGGGGCAGAGAAATTCACCCCTCCACTTT. It codes for CASRTYLRGQRNSPLHF.

This clone was detected once. This sequence joins TRBV28 and TRBJ2-1; 10 bases are a match to TRBD2. This CDR3 has 16 amino acids. Germline CDR1 is MDHEN and CDR2 is SYDVKM. Losses at the gene ends were 8 bases for V and 3 bases for J; bases not matched to a gene: 10. The CDR3 coding sequence is TGTGCCAGCCAGTCTTTGTCTAGCGGGAGCTACAATGAGCAGTTCTTC. Its translation: CASQSLSSGSYNEQFF. The complete variable domain, with remaining parts taken from reference TRBV28 and TRBJ2-1, reads DVKVTQSSRYLVKRTGEKVFLECVQDMDHENMFWYRQDPGLGLRLIYFSYDVKMKEKGDIPEGYSVSREKKERFSLILESASTNQTSMYLCASQSLSSGSYNEQFFGPGTRLTVL.

The genes are TRBV10-3 and TRBJ1-5, with 7 positions matching TRBD1. Unmatched junction bases numbered 5, after V lost 4 bases and J lost 5 bases. Germline-derived CDR1 and CDR2 are ENHRY and SYGVKD. The CDR3 runs to 14 residues. The CDR3 reads CAISGTGTDQPQHF. DNA of the CDR3: TGTGCCATCAGTGGGACAGGCACGGATCAGCCCCAGCATTTT.